The 14 T cell receptor beta chains below were found in one sample sequenced in a study of T-cell memory formation after mild COVID-19 (dated by TCRdb to about 2021). Library prep was done by 5' RACE. Sequencing was performed on an Illumina NovaSeq 6000. TCRdb took the public reads, trimmed them with fastp at Q25, ran MiXCR for clone calling and kept in-frame beta chains. Identical CDR3 protein sequences are pooled into one entry, listed with their most common genes and DNA. This sample gives roughly 110,000 distinct CDR3 sequences in total; about an eighth of them show up just once. The ten top clones hold 35% to 40% of the sample. Sequenced material: PBMCs or a T cell subset sorted from them (not recorded which). These receptors were obtained from a man between 18 and 35 years old who had mild COVID-19 (a few samples of this study predate the infection). The sample titles of this study are shuffled in the database, so cell type and time point are left out; the donor was told from shared clones.

J is TRBJ2-3 and V is TRBV29-1; 9 bases are a match to TRBD1. CDR1 and CDR2 from the germline V gene are SQVTM and ANQGSEA. CDR3 length equals 14 residues. J gave up 5 bases and V 5 bases, and 8 bases lay outside the gene matches. CDR3 DNA sequence: TGCAGCGTTACCCGGACAGGGGAGGGAGATACGCAGTATTTT. This translates into CSVTRTGEGDTQYF.

This clonotype came up a few times. CDR3 in amino acids: CASSTGVLSEQYV. The CDR3 region has the DNA TGTGCCAGCAGTACAGGGGTCCTGAGCGAGCAGTACGTC. The V gene is TRBV9, the J gene TRBJ2-7; 7 bases line up with TRBD1. This CDR3 region has 13 residues. Looked up from germline, CDR1 is SGDLS and CDR2 is YYNGEE. Trimming at V came to 5 bases and at J to 6 bases, leaving 8 bases not matched to a gene.

A few counts support this clonotype. V gene TRBV19 combines with J gene TRBJ2-7; unclear D gene. Germline assignment: CDR1 LNHDA and CDR2 SQIVND (reference sequence). Trimming removed 5 bases from V and 5 bases from J, with 10 bases in between. This CDR3 has 12 residues. The CDR3 region is CASSPRGHEQYF. CDR3 sequence (DNA): TGTGCCAGTAGTCCCCGAGGCCACGAGCAGTACTTC.

This rearrangement joins TRBV7-9 to TRBJ1-1; D is uncertain. Germline V gene data show CDR1 as SEHNR and CDR2 as FQNEAQ (reference sequence). This CDR3 is 14 amino acids long. V lost 2 bases, J lost 0 bases, and 7 bases lay in between. The CDR3 here is CASSLSVMNTEAFF. CDR3 DNA sequence: TGTGCCAGCAGCTTATCAGTGATGAACACTGAAGCTTTCTTT.

The chain couples TRBV4-3 to TRBJ2-3, with 7 bases that match TRBD2. The CDR3 totals 18 residues. Trimming took 5 bases from V and 5 from J; bases not matched to a gene: 19. The germline CDR1 and CDR2 sequences are LGHNA and YSLEER. CDR3 region: CASSARSAGLEGEDTQYF. The CDR3 coding sequence is TGCGCCAGCAGCGCTCGTTCCGCAGGACTAGAGGGTGAAGATACGCAGTATTTT.

This clonotype showed up many times. The chain employs TRBV7-9 and TRBJ2-7; no firm D call. This CDR3 contains 12 residues. V was cut by 5 bases and J by 3 bases, with 8 bases left in between. Per germline, CDR1 SEHNR and CDR2 FQNEAQ (reference sequence). CDR3 sequence: CASSPYFYEQYF. The CDR3 region has the DNA TGTGCCAGCAGCCCCTACTTCTACGAGCAGTACTTC. The variable domain in full, with the rest retrieved from reference TRBV7-9 and TRBJ2-7, is DTGVSQNPRHKITKRGQNVTFRCDPISEHNRLYWYRQTLGQGPEFLTYFQNEAQLEKSRLLSDRFSAERPKGSFSTLEIQRTEQGDSAMYLCASSPYFYEQYFGPGTRLTVT.

The chain combines TRBV9 with TRBJ2-6; D call uncertain. Germline lookup yields CDR1 SGDLS and CDR2 YYNGEE. The germline V and J ends were trimmed by 0 bases and 4 bases, with 14 bases remaining between them. This CDR3 is 17 amino acids long. CDR3: CASSVAGLPSGANVLTF. For the CDR3, the DNA is TGTGCCAGCAGCGTAGCCGGATTGCCCTCCGGGGCCAACGTCCTGACTTTC.

The chain is built from TRBV7-3 and TRBJ1-1; D is ambiguous. Trimming removed 1 base from V and 0 bases from J, with 6 bases in between. Germline CDR1 is SGHTA and CDR2 is FQGTGA. The CDR3 extends over 14 amino acids. The CDR3 protein is CASSLNALNTEAFF. CDR3 bases: TGTGCCAGCAGCTTAAACGCCCTGAACACTGAAGCTTTCTTT.

The chain employs TRBV7-9 and TRBJ2-5; 8 positions agree with TRBD1. The CDR3 loop spans 14 amino acids. Per the germline V gene, CDR1 is SEHNR and CDR2 is FQNEAQ (reference sequence). V trimming: 7 bases; J trimming: 4 bases; junction bases outside the gene matches: 8. As DNA, the CDR3 is TGTGCCAGCACGCAACCACAGGGGGGAGAGACCCAGTACTTC. The encoded protein is CASTQPQGGETQYF.

V is TRBV7-9 and J is TRBJ2-1; unclear D gene. Germline V gene data show CDR1 as SEHNR and CDR2 as FQNEAQ (reference sequence). Trimming left V 6 bases short and J 9 bases short, with 9 bases between. This CDR3 spans 11 amino acids. CDR3 residues: CASSKWGEQFF. CDR3 DNA: TGTGCCAGCAGTAAATGGGGTGAGCAGTTCTTC.

This clonotype was seen repeatedly, ten times or more. This rearrangement joins TRBV11-2 to TRBJ2-2, with TRBD1 matching 7 bases. The V gene end was trimmed by 4 bases and the J gene end by 0 bases; junction bases not matched to a gene: 5. This CDR3 spans 16 amino acids. The germline CDR1 and CDR2 sequences are SGHAT and FQNNGV. The DNA for the CDR3 is TGTGCCAGCAGCTCCGAGACAGGGCCGAACACCGGGGAGCTGTTTTTT. Translating it yields CASSSETGPNTGELFF.

This clonotype appeared a few times. V is TRBV21-1 and J is TRBJ2-1; the table's TRBD1 call for D was not verified on the DNA. TRBV21-1 is a pseudogene locus. The CDR3 runs to 16 residues. This CDR3 is CASSQITGALYNEQFF. DNA for the CDR3: TGTGCCAGCAGCCAAATCACAGGGGCCCTCTACAATGAGCAGTTCTTC.

The J gene is TRBJ1-2, the V gene TRBV4-1; no reliable D call. The ends were cut back, 4 bases at V and 2 bases at J, with 11 bases in the middle. Looked up from germline, CDR1 is MGHRA and CDR2 is YSYEKL. This CDR3 spans 14 amino acids. This CDR3 reads CASSPRGENYGYTF. CDR3 bases: TGCGCCAGCAGCCCCCGTGGGGAAAACTATGGCTACACCTTC.

This clonotype was recorded many times. This chain joins TRBV12-3 or TRBV12-4 and TRBJ2-7; 7 bases align to TRBD2. The CDR3 is 14 amino acids. Trimming took 6 bases from V and 0 from J; bases not matched to a gene: 5. CDR3 residues: CASSGGLGSYEQYF. CDR3 in DNA: TGTGCCAGCAGCGGGGGGTTGGGCTCCTACGAGCAGTACTTC.